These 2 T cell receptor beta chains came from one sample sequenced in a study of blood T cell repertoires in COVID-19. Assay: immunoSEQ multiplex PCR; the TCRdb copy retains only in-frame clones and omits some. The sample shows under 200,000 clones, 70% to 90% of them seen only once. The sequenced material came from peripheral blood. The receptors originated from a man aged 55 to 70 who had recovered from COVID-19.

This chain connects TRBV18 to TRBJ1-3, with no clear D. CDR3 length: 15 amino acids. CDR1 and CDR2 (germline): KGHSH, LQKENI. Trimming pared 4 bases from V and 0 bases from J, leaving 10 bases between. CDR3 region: CASSRTENSGNTIYF. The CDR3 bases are TGTGCCAGCTCACGAACAGAGAACTCTGGAAACACCATATATTTT.

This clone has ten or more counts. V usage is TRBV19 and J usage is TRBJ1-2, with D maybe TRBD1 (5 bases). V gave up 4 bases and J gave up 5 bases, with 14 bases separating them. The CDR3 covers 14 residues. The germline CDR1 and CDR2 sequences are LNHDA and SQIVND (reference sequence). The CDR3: CASSTPGLGYGYTF. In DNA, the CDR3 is TGTGCCAGTAGTACCCCAGGGCTCGGGTATGGCTACACCTTC.